The rows below give T cell receptor beta chains drawn from one sample of a study of breast tumors, draining lymph nodes, adjacent tissues. TCRdb re-analysed the multiplex PCR reads in MiXCR, keeping a single row per CDR3 protein. In the table there are about 100,000 distinct CDR3 sequences, 21% of which are singletons. Sequenced input: axillary lymph node tissue. The receptor set was obtained from a female donor with breast cancer. Some clones in this sample may be carry-over from other donors' samples. The conserved cysteine and the conserved F or W are not part of the CDR3 here. Each record gives: V gene, CDR3 length, CDR3 protein.

TRBV3-1 14 ASRYTTGADGGELF
TRBV9 12 ASSDGQGAYEQY
TRBV2 9 ASSGRDGYT
TRBV5-5 11 ASSLEGQGLLF
TRBV27 11 ASRGTGGNTIY
TRBV5-4 12 ASSLRLSTDTQH
TRBV6-1 14 ASSEATGTPNSPLH
TRBV5-8 14 ASSPWTSGTQETQY
TRBV19 14 ASSPRALSFQEAQY
TRBV6-1 9 ASSVGQPQH
TRBV2 9 ASTGLGEQY
TRBV7-2 13 ASSLVAGPGNTIY
TRBV20-1 11 SALTSSYNEQF
TRBV6-2/TRBV6-3 9 ASSQIYEQY
TRBV12-3/TRBV12-4 13 ASSPRPGIGETQY
TRBV11-2 13 ASSSLGLAGGEQY
TRBV6-1 15 ASSEFGLAWAKNIQY
TRBV20-1 13 SARDSRTGVETQY
TRBV27 12 ASSLFVTSYEQY
TRBV12-3/TRBV12-4 12 ASSLWGGGYGYT
TRBV3-1 14 ASSQTQTSRTDTQY
TRBV19 12 ASSGGVTAGELF
TRBV27 10 ASSNSLGTQY
TRBV6-4 12 ASTRPGGPGTQY
TRBV19 12 ATLRGQGAGGYT
TRBV13 13 ASSLVGGWSNEQF
TRBV28 10 ASSSRRETQY
TRBV5-1 14 ASSSSTSGSSDTQY
TRBV20-1 11 SARDWGSYEQY
TRBV4-2 14 ASSQGQGATNEKLF
TRBV9 13 ASSAGTGSYNEQF
TRBV19 13 ASSPFAGGQYTQY
TRBV19 13 ASSIGPIEGNEQF
TRBV19 12 TSTAQGFDTEAF
TRBV20-1 12 SARVRGRTYGYT
TRBV3-1 12 ASSPPGRGNEQY